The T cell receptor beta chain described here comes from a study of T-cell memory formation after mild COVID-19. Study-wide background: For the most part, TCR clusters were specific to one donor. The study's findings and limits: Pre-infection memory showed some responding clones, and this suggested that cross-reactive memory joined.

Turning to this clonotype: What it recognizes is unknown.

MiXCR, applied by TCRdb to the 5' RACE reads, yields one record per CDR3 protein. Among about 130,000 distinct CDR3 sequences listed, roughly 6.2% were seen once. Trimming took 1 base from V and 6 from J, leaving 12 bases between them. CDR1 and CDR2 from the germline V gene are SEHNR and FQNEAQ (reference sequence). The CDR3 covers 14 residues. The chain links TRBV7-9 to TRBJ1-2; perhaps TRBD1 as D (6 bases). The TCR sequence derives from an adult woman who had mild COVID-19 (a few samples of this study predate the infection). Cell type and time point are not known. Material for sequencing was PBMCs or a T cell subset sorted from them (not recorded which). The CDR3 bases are TGTGCCAGCAGCTTAGACAGGGAGGTCGATGGCTACACCTTC. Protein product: CASSLDREVDGYTF.